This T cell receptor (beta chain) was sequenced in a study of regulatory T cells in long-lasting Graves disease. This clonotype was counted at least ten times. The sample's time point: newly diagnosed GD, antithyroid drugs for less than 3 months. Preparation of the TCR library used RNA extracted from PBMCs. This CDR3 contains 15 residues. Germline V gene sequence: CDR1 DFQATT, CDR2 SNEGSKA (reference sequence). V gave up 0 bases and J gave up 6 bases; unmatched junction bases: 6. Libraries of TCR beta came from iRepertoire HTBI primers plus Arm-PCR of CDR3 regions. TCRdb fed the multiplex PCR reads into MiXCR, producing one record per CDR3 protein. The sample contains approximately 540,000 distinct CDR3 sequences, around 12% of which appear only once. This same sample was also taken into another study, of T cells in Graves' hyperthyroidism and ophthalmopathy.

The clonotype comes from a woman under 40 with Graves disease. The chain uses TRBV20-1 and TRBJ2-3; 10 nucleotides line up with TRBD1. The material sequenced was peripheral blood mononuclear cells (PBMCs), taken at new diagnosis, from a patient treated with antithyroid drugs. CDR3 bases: TGCAGTGCTAGAGATCGTAGGACAGGGGGTGATACGCAGTATTTT. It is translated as CSARDRRTGGDTQYF.